This TCR beta chain appears in the sequencing data of a study of response to subunit inactivated influenza vaccine. This clonotype was detected ten times or more. Its antigen is currently unknown. TCRdb processed the RT-PCR reads anew with MiXCR; each CDR3 protein has one entry. The profile covers 400,000 to 650,000 distinct CDR3 sequences, with roughly 7.6% appearing a single time and under 15% taken by the ten largest. The germline gives CDR1 KGHSH, CDR2 LQKENI. V dropped 4 bases and J dropped 4; count of bases not matched to a gene: 2. The CDR3 runs to 13 residues. Study results and limitations: T cells newly recruited by each seasonal influenza vaccination are few, the authors suggested.

Sequences were derived from PBMCs from blood, sampled 23 months after vaccination. This receptor was taken from a man aged 50 to 69 who received an inactivated influenza vaccine. The chain recombines TRBV18 with TRBJ2-5, with 8 bases identical to TRBD2. Written as DNA, the CDR3 is TGTGCCAGCTCACTACGGGAGGGAGAGACCCAGTACTTC. As protein: CASSLREGETQYF.